The sequence of this T cell receptor beta chain was determined in a study of cytomegalovirus exposure and HLA in healthy donors. The germline V gene encodes CDR1 LNHDA and CDR2 SQIVND (reference sequence). V was trimmed by 5 bases and J by 2 bases, leaving 11 bases between them. This CDR3 has 14 residues. 13 Jbeta primers and 60 Vbeta primers were used for the PCR. The repertoire was sequenced with immunoSEQ multiplex PCR; TCRdb's copy has only in-frame clones and lacks some. The table includes 150,000 to 200,000 clones, about 59% detected once. This sequence originates from a man aged 35-49 years in good health and CMV-seronegative. The sequenced sample consisted of PBMCs. The genes are TRBV19 and TRBJ2-3, with D possibly being TRBD2 (5 bases). DNA for the CDR3: TGTGCCAGTAGTTCCCCCGGACTCACAGATACGCAGTATTTT. The encoded protein is CASSSPGLTDTQYF.